A selection of T cell receptor beta chains follows, all from one sample in a study of blood T cells in healthy people across ages. MiXCR, applied by TCRdb to the 5' RACE reads, yields one record per CDR3 protein. This table holds around 970,000 distinct CDR3 sequences, around 54% found once. The sequencing sample was made of blood. These TCRs come from a woman in her sixties in good health. Both conserved end residues are part of each CDR3. The D gene is left open where the match is weak. Some rows mark clone size as missing; the rest say once, few, many or name a class of expanded clone.

TRBV7-6,TRBJ2-3,NA,NA,CASSSNTGDTQYF,TGTGCCAGCAGCTCCAATACGGGGGATACGCAGTATTTT
TRBV29-1,TRBJ2-3,few,NA,CSVVTSTDTQYF,TGCAGCGTGGTTACTAGCACAGATACGCAGTATTTT
TRBV11-2,TRBJ2-3,NA,TRBD1,CASSPRQGATQYF,TGTGCCAGCAGCCCCCGACAGGGCGCCACGCAGTATTTT
TRBV5-1,TRBJ2-5,few,NA,CASNDGQETQYF,TGCGCCAGCAACGACGGACAAGAGACCCAGTACTTC
TRBV28,TRBJ2-3,few,TRBD2,CASKPNGRELGDTQYF,TGTGCCAGCAAACCCAACGGGCGGGAGTTGGGGGATACGCAGTATTTT
TRBV4-1,TRBJ2-1,NA,TRBD1,CASSQNPGQGHYEQFF,TGCGCCAGCAGCCAAAACCCGGGACAGGGTCATTATGAGCAGTTCTTC
TRBV20-1,TRBJ2-3,NA,TRBD2,CSASGASGSLRDTQYF,TGCAGTGCTAGTGGGGCTAGCGGGAGTCTACGGGATACGCAGTATTTT
TRBV20-1,TRBJ2-7,NA,TRBD2,CSAGGGLAGEQYF,TGCAGTGCCGGTGGGGGACTAGCGGGCGAGCAGTACTTC
TRBV18,TRBJ2-7,NA,NA,CASSPAHTYNEQYF,TGTGCCAGCTCACCAGCCCATACCTACAATGAGCAGTACTTC
TRBV29-1,TRBJ2-6,once,TRBD1,CACRRGPNVLTF,TGCGCGTGCCGAAGGGGGCCCAACGTCCTGACTTTC
TRBV5-5,TRBJ2-3,NA,TRBD2,CASSLLGLAGPLSTDTQYF,TGTGCCAGCAGCTTGTTGGGCCTAGCGGGACCTCTTAGCACAGATACGCAGTATTTT
TRBV20-1,TRBJ2-1,NA,NA,CSARAPARNEQFF,TGCAGTGCTAGAGCTCCTGCCCGCAATGAGCAGTTCTTC
TRBV27,TRBJ2-1,NA,NA,CASRPTSFYNEQFF,TGTGCCAGCAGACCCACTTCCTTCTACAATGAGCAGTTCTTC
TRBV7-8,TRBJ2-1,few,TRBD2,CASSLGGWGTSGRGNEQFF,TGTGCCAGCAGCTTAGGAGGGTGGGGAACTAGCGGGAGAGGCAATGAGCAGTTCTTC
TRBV20-1,TRBJ2-1,NA,TRBD2,CSAGTFGRASEQFF,TGCAGTGCCGGCACCTTCGGGAGGGCCTCTGAGCAGTTCTTC
TRBV28,TRBJ2-6,NA,NA,CASSPPLTVGANVLTF,TGTGCCAGCAGCCCACCATTGACAGTTGGGGCCAACGTCCTGACTTTC
TRBV12-3/TRBV12-4,TRBJ2-3,few,TRBD2,CASRKGLASTDTQYF,TGTGCCAGCAGAAAAGGACTAGCGTCAACAGATACGCAGTATTTT
TRBV7-9,TRBJ2-5,few,NA,CASSSSAGWQETQYF,TGTGCCAGCAGTTCCTCCGCAGGGTGGCAAGAGACCCAGTACTTC
TRBV25-1,TRBJ1-2,few,TRBD1,CASSEAGQGEFYYGYTF,TGTGCCAGCAGTGAAGCGGGACAGGGAGAATTTTACTATGGCTACACCTTC
TRBV27,TRBJ2-1,NA,TRBD1,CASSPSDRSYYNEQFF,TGTGCCAGCAGTCCATCGGACAGGAGCTACTACAATGAGCAGTTCTTC
TRBV13,TRBJ2-7,few,TRBD2,CASSSADTGGEQYF,TGTGCCAGCAGCTCGGCCGACACGGGAGGAGAGCAGTACTTC
TRBV28,TRBJ2-5,NA,NA,CASSFSGARDEQYF,TGTGCCAGCAGTTTTTCTGGAGCAAGGGATGAGCAGTACTTC
TRBV15,TRBJ2-3,NA,NA,CATSRDGSHTDTQYF,TGTGCCACCAGCAGAGATGGGTCCCACACAGATACGCAGTATTTT
TRBV2,TRBJ1-6,few,NA,CASSETGHGNSPLHF,TGTGCCAGCAGTGAAACGGGACACGGTAATTCACCCCTCCACTTT
TRBV4-3,TRBJ1-1,NA,NA,CASPLRDTEAFF,TGCGCCAGCCCACTGCGGGACACTGAAGCTTTCTTT
TRBV29-1,TRBJ2-7,many,TRBD1,CSTRTGYASNEQYF,TGCAGCACTCGGACAGGGTACGCGAGTAACGAGCAGTACTTC